Sequencing of this TCR beta chain was carried out in a study of blood T cell repertoires in COVID-19. Looking at the study overall: Sites across the United States, Italy and Spain contributed samples from acute and convalescent COVID-19. T cells, B-cell-depleted T cells, or PBMCs provided the cDNA or gDNA that served as material.

The CDR3 length is 14 residues. The germline V gene encodes CDR1 MNHEY and CDR2 SVGAGI. Trimming left V 0 bases short and J 4 bases short, with 7 bases between. Authors' processing steps: By means of reference gene primer amplification, nucleated cell counts were estimated. Libraries were prepared by immunoSEQ multiplex PCR; TCRdb keeps only in-frame clonotypes and omits some of them. That table gives V, J and clone size, and the DNA gave D and trimming. The sample includes approximately 74,000 clones, roughly 73% seen only once; the top ten take roughly 50%. The gene calls are TRBV6-5 and TRBJ1-3; D call uncertain. The TCR originated in a human donor in a cohort sampled during active COVID-19. Sequencing was done on a sample of peripheral blood. The CDR3 loop reads CASSYSSGGNTIYF. The CDR3 DNA is TGTGCCAGCAGTTACTCTTCGGGGGGAAACACCATATATTTT.